This T cell receptor beta chain appears in the sequencing data of a study of regulatory T cells in long-lasting Graves disease. Overall study findings and caveats: Possibly, too few samples lowered accuracy. Favoring TRBV28, TRBJ1-2 and TRBJ2-5 was a feature seen in persistent disease.

CDR3 length equals 14 residues. The V gene's germline CDR1 is MNHNS and CDR2 SASEGT. The germline V and J ends were trimmed by 4 bases and 4 bases, with 13 bases remaining between them. This clonotype was seen ten or more times. Its antigen is not known. Time point denoted: persistent/refractory GD, antithyroid drugs over 5 years with positive TRAb. PBMC-derived RNA was used for the TCR library. Sequencing libraries for TCR beta were prepared with iRepertoire HTBI primers and Arm-PCR of CDR3 regions. TCRdb analysed the multiplex PCR reads with MiXCR anew, one entry per CDR3 protein. Of roughly 490,000 distinct CDR3 sequences listed, under 25% were seen once; the top ten hold 10% to 15%.

This sequence was found in a female donor with Graves disease. The V and J genes are TRBV6-1 and TRBJ1-1; possible D gene TRBD1, 5 bases. The sequencing used peripheral blood mononuclear cells (PBMCs), collected when the disease was refractory, from a patient treated with antithyroid drugs. CDR3 coding DNA: TGTGCCAGCAGTGCGGTGAGGGGTTCCACTGAAGCTTTCTTT. Translation: CASSAVRGSTEAFF.